A single sample is the source of the 18 T cell receptor beta chains below, sequenced in a study of T cell responses to AZD1222 COVID-19 vaccine. Using immunoSEQ multiplex PCR, the repertoire was profiled, and TCRdb retains in-frame clones only, with some absent. Of 100,000 to 150,000 clones listed, 80% to 90% are singletons. This specimen consisted of peripheral blood, obtained on day 0 of AZD1222 vaccination. All receptors come from an adult in good health.

The DNA of the CDR3 is TGTGCCAGCTCCCTGGGGGGCGGAGCTTTCTTT. Its protein is CASSLGGGAFF. This chain joins TRBV2 and TRBJ1-1; tentatively, D is TRBD1 (6 bases). The CDR3 spans 11 residues. V gave up 8 bases and J gave up 10 bases, with 14 bases separating them. Germline CDR1 and CDR2: SNHLY and FYNNEI.

This chain connects TRBV2 to TRBJ2-3, with D unresolved. This CDR3 has 14 residues. Trimming removed 3 bases at V and 0 bases at J, with 7 bases between. Germline values: CDR1 SNHLY, CDR2 FYNNEI. The chain's CDR3 is CASSDTPSTDTQYF. In DNA form, the CDR3 reads TGTGCCAGCAGTGACACCCCTAGCACAGATACGCAGTATTTT.

This chain uses TRBV28 with TRBJ1-2; D is possibly TRBD1 (5 bases). The germline V and J ends were trimmed by 3 bases and 7 bases, with 12 bases remaining between them. CDR3 length equals 13 residues. Germline loops: CDR1 MDHEN, CDR2 SYDVKM. CDR3 protein: CASSFSRDGGYTF. Here the CDR3 DNA reads TGTGCCAGCAGTTTTTCCAGGGATGGTGGCTACACCTTC.

CDR3 DNA: TGTGCCAGCTCACCGGGGACAGGGCGGATGGAGACCCAGTACTTC. It yields the protein CASSPGTGRMETQYF. The chain combines TRBV18 with TRBJ2-5; 9 bases are shared with TRBD1. This CDR3 region has 15 residues. Per germline, CDR1 KGHSH and CDR2 LQKENI. V was pared by 3 bases and J by 5 bases, with 7 bases of the junction left unmatched. Variable domain in full (rest from reference TRBV18 and TRBJ2-5): NAGVMQNPRHLVRRRGQEARLRCSPMKGHSHVYWYRQLPEEGLKFMVYLQKENIIDESGMPKERFSAEFPKEGPSILRIQQVVRGDSAAYFCASSPGTGRMETQYFGPGTRLLVL.

This clone was counted a single time. V and J are TRBV7-2 and TRBJ2-7; the D is unclear. V dropped 0 bases and J dropped 2 bases, with 8 bases sitting between them. There are 14 residues in the CDR3. CDR1 SGHTA and CDR2 FQGNSA come from the germline V gene. The DNA for the CDR3 is TGTGCCAGCAGCTTAGCGACGGGTGCCTACGAGCAGTACTTC. It specifies CASSLATGAYEQYF.

The rearrangement links TRBV29-1 to TRBJ2-1; 9 bases are shared with TRBD1. J gave up 8 bases and V 5 bases, and 7 bases lay outside the gene matches. The CDR3 is made up of 13 amino acids. Germline V gives CDR1 SQVTM, CDR2 ANQGSEA. Here the CDR3 reads CSVQTGGSYEQFF. CDR3 nucleotide sequence: TGCAGCGTTCAGACAGGGGGAAGCTATGAGCAGTTCTTC.

This rearrangement joins TRBV2 to TRBJ1-4; TRBD1 is a possible D gene (6 bases). The germline V gene encodes CDR1 SNHLY and CDR2 FYNNEI. Trimming took 7 bases from V and 6 from J, leaving 9 bases between them. The CDR3 is 12 amino acids. CDR3 in amino acids: CASMGADEKLFF. DNA for the CDR3: TGTGCCAGCATGGGGGCGGATGAAAAACTGTTTTTT.

The chain combines TRBV5-1 with TRBJ2-7; perhaps TRBD1 as D (5 bases). V shed 0 bases and J shed 2 bases, with 9 bases lying between them. This CDR3 contains 14 residues. The V gene's germline CDR1 is SGHRS and CDR2 YFSETQ. The CDR3 nucleotides read TGCGCCAGCAGCTTGGTCGACAGTACCTACGAGCAGTACTTC. Translation gives CASSLVDSTYEQYF. The whole variable domain, filled in from reference TRBV5-1 and TRBJ2-7, reads KAGVTQTPRYLIKTRGQQVTLSCSPISGHRSVSWYQQTPGQGLQFLFEYFSETQRNKGNFPGRFSGRQFSNSRSEMNVSTLELGDSALYLCASSLVDSTYEQYFGPGTRLTVT.

A few counts support this clone. Here the CDR3 reads CASSQDPLGNQPQHF. The CDR3 DNA follows: TGCGCCAGCAGCCAAGACCCTCTCGGGAATCAGCCCCAGCATTTT. The genes are TRBV4-1 and TRBJ1-5; no reliable D call. This CDR3 region has 15 residues. CDR1 and CDR2 from the germline V gene are MGHRA and YSYEKL. The ends were cut back, 0 bases at V and 4 bases at J, with 10 bases in the middle.

This clone has only one observation. The rearrangement uses TRBV5-4 and TRBJ1-1; 10 bases fit TRBD1. The CDR3 runs 14 residues. Germline lookup yields CDR1 SGHNT and CDR2 YYREEE (reference sequence). V shed 0 bases, J shed 8 bases, and the junction held 4 bases outside the gene matches. The CDR3 is CASSLEGQGREAFF. The CDR3 coding sequence is TGTGCCAGCAGCTTGGAGGGACAGGGGCGGGAAGCTTTCTTT.

This clone was picked up one time. V usage is TRBV20-1 and J usage is TRBJ2-7; possible D gene TRBD2, 5 bases. This CDR3 spans 11 amino acids. Germline CDR1 reads DFQATT; CDR2 reads SNEGSKA (reference sequence). Trimming shortened V by 3 bases and J by 5 bases, and 8 bases separated the two germline ends. CDR3: CSASGNDEQYF. As DNA, the CDR3 is TGCAGTGCTAGCGGGAACGACGAGCAGTACTTC.

This rearrangement joins TRBV4-2 to TRBJ2-7; 10 nucleotides line up with TRBD1. Unmatched junction bases numbered 3, after V lost 4 bases and J lost 0 bases. The germline V gene encodes CDR1 LGHNA and CDR2 YNFKEQ. This CDR3 comprises 15 residues. This chain's CDR3 is CASSLGQGSSYEQYF. In nucleotides, the CDR3 is TGTGCCAGCAGCCTGGGACAGGGGAGCTCCTACGAGCAGTACTTC.

The genes are TRBV20-1 and TRBJ2-7, with TRBD1 identical over 8 bases. Germline V gene sequence: CDR1 DFQATT, CDR2 SNEGSKA (reference sequence). The CDR3 sequence is 11 residues long. V trimming: 5 bases; J trimming: 5 bases; junction bases outside the gene matches: 2. The CDR3 region is CSAETGDEQYF. The CDR3 DNA follows: TGCAGTGCTGAGACAGGGGACGAGCAGTACTTC.

This clone was seen just once. The chain recombines TRBV27 with TRBJ2-6; D unresolved. CDR1 is MNHEY, CDR2 SMNVEV, per germline (reference sequence). The ends were cut back, 1 base at V and 5 bases at J, with 15 bases in the middle. The CDR3 loop spans 17 amino acids. The CDR3 DNA reads as TGTGCCAGCAGTTTATTATCGGGCGGTGGCTGGGCCAACGTCCTGACTTTC. Encoded protein: CASSLLSGGGWANVLTF.

This sequence joins TRBV7-2 and TRBJ1-3; 7 nucleotides agree with TRBD1. This CDR3 is built from 18 residues. J gave up 0 bases and V 0 bases, and 8 bases lay outside the gene matches. Germline V gives CDR1 SGHTA, CDR2 FQGNSA. DNA for the CDR3: TGTGCCAGCAGCTTAGCGCACAGGGGCCCGACCTCTGGAAACACCATATATTTT. Translated: CASSLAHRGPTSGNTIYF.

This clone was found once. V is TRBV19 and J is TRBJ1-5; D call uncertain. This CDR3 has 13 amino acids. Germline V gene sequence: CDR1 LNHDA, CDR2 SQIVND (reference sequence). V was pared by 1 base and J by 6 bases, with 7 bases between. CDR3 loop: CASSIVVRQPQHF. CDR3 bases: TGTGCCAGTAGTATAGTCGTTCGTCAGCCCCAGCATTTT.

This clone has just one count. The chain recombines TRBV6-5 with TRBJ1-1, with TRBD1 identical over 8 bases. The V and J ends lost 7 bases and 6 bases, in that order; junction bases with no gene match: 7. The CDR3 loop spans 13 amino acids. The germline V gene has CDR1 MNHEY and CDR2 SVGAGI. The CDR3 DNA sequence: TGTGCCAGCACATTCGACAGGGGAGCTGAAGCTTTCTTT. It translates to CASTFDRGAEAFF.

This rearrangement joins TRBV5-1 to TRBJ1-2, with TRBD1 identical over 10 bases. Germline values: CDR1 SGHRS, CDR2 YFSETQ. The trim removed 2 bases at V and 5 bases at J, leaving 6 bases unmatched. This CDR3 comprises 15 residues. Written as DNA, the CDR3 is TGCGCCAGCAGCTTCACGGGACAGGGGCCTTATGGCTACACCTTC. Amino acid sequence: CASSFTGQGPYGYTF.